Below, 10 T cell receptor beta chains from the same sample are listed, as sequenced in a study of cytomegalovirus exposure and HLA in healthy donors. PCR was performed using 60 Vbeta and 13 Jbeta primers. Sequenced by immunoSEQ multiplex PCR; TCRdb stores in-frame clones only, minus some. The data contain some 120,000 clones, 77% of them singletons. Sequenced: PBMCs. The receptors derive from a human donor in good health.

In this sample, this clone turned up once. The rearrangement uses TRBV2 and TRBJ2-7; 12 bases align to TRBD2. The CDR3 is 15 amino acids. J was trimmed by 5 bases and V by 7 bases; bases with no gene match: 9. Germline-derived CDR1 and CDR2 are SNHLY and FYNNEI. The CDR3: CASTGGLAGLNEQYF. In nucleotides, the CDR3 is TGTGCCAGCACCGGCGGACTAGCGGGATTAAACGAGCAGTACTTC.

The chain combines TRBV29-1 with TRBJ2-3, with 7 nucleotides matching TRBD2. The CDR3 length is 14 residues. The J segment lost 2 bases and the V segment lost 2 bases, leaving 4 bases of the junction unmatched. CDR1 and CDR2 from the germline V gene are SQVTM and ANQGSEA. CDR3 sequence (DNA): TGCAGCGTTGAAAAAAGCGGGAACACAGATACGCAGTATTTT. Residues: CSVEKSGNTDTQYF.

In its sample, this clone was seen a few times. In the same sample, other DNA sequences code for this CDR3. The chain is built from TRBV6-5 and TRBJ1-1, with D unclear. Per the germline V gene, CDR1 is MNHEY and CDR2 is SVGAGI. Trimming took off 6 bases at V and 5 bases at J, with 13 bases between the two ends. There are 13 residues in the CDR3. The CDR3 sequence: CASSDGVRTEAFF. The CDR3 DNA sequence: TGTGCCAGCAGCGACGGAGTTCGGACTGAAGCTTTCTTT.

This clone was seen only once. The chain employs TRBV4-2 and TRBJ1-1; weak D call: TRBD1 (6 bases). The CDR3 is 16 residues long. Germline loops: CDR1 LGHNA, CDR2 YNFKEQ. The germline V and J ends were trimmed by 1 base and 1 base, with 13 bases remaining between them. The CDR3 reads CASSQVTQGGNTEAFF. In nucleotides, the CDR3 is TGTGCCAGCAGCCAAGTGACACAGGGCGGGAACACTGAAGCTTTCTTT.

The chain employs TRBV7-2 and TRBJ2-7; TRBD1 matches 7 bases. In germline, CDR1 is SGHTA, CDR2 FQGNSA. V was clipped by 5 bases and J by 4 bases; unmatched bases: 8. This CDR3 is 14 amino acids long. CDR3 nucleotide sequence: TGTGCCAGCAGCCTTACGACAGGGTCATACGAGCAGTACTTC. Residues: CASSLTTGSYEQYF.

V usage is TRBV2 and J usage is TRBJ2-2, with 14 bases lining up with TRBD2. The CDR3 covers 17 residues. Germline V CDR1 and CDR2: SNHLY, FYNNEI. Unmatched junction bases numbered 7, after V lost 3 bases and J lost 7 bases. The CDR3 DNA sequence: TGTGCCAGCAGTGACCGGGGACTAGCGGGAGTGGGCGGGGAGCTGTTTTTT. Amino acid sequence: CASSDRGLAGVGGELFF.

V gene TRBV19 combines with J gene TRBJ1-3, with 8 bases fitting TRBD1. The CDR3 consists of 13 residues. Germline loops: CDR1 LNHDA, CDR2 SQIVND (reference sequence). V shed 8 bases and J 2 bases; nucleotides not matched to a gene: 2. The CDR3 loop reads CASGGQAGNTIYF. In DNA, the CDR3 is TGTGCCAGTGGGGGACAGGCTGGAAACACCATATATTTT.

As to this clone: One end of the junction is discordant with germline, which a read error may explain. The CDR3 here is CASSLSGGYRYTF. The DNA of the CDR3 is TGTGCCAGCAGTTTATCGGGGGGCTATCGCTACACCTTC. The chain recombines TRBV28 with TRBJ1-2; a weak D match, TRBD1 (6 bases). CDR1 is MDHEN, CDR2 SYDVKM, per germline. The CDR3 is 13 residues long.

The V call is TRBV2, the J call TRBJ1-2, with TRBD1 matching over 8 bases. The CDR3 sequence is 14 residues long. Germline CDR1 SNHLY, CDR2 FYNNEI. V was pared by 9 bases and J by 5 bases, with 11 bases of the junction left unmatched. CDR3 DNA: TGTGCCAGAACTTCGGACAGGGCGGGGTATGGCTACACCTTC. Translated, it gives CARTSDRAGYGYTF.

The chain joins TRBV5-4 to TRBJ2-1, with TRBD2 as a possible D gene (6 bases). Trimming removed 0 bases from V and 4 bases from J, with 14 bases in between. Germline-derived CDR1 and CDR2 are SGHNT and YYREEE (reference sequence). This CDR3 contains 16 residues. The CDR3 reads CASSLAGGEMYNEQFF. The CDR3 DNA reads TGTGCCAGCAGCTTGGCCGGGGGTGAGATGTACAATGAGCAGTTCTTC.